These 27 T cell receptor beta chains were all obtained from the same sample, sequenced in a study of T cells in Graves' hyperthyroidism and ophthalmopathy. RNA transcripts yielded amplified TCR beta CDR3 regions. The HTBI primer set served for first-round RT-PCR of the TCR CDR3. In TCRdb, the multiplex PCR reads were re-called with MiXCR into one record per CDR3 protein. Of around 350,000 distinct CDR3 sequences listed, approximately 20% were seen once; the top ten hold 3.7%. The sequenced sample consisted of blood. All receptors come from a young woman with Graves' hyperthyroidism.

This clonotype was seen many times. The chain uses TRBV5-6 and TRBJ1-1; D is ambiguous. This CDR3 region has 16 residues. CDR1 SGHDT and CDR2 YYEEEE come from the germline V gene. V was trimmed by 4 bases and J by 0 bases, leaving 16 bases between them. CDR3 residues: CASSPGEKGMNTEAFF. CDR3 nucleotide sequence: TGTGCCAGCAGCCCCGGGGAGAAGGGTATGAACACTGAAGCTTTCTTT.

This clonotype has at least ten counts. This rearrangement joins TRBV12-3 or TRBV12-4 to TRBJ1-5; perhaps TRBD1 as D (6 bases). Trimming took off 7 bases at V and 5 bases at J, with 15 bases between the two ends. This CDR3 spans 14 amino acids. The chain's CDR3 is CASTTAGGDQPQHF. DNA of the CDR3: TGTGCCAGCACCACGGCCGGGGGCGATCAGCCCCAGCATTTT.

This clonotype was counted a few times. The chain has TRBV24-1 and TRBJ2-3; 14 bases agree with TRBD2. Germline trimming cut 3 bases from V and 6 bases from J; bases unmatched to any gene: 4. The CDR3 length is 16 residues. Germline V gene data show CDR1 as KGHDR and CDR2 as SFDVKD. The CDR3 region has the DNA TGTGCCACCAGTGATCGACTAGCGGGGGGGCTTGATACGCAGTATTTT. The encoded protein is CATSDRLAGGLDTQYF.

This clonotype was seen at least ten times. The rearrangement uses TRBV7-3 and TRBJ1-5; tentative D call: TRBD1 (5 bases). Trimming pared 5 bases from V and 6 bases from J, leaving 14 bases between. Per the germline V gene, CDR1 is SGHTA and CDR2 is FQGTGA. The CDR3 extends over 14 amino acids. The CDR3 DNA reads as TGTGCCAGCAGCCCGGGGGGAGGGCGTCAGCCCCAGCATTTT. Translated: CASSPGGGRQPQHF.

Many counts were recorded for this clonotype. The rearrangement joins TRBV4-1 to TRBJ2-7, with D perhaps TRBD1 or TRBD2 (6 bases each). The CDR3 runs 14 residues. V shed 3 bases and J shed 4 bases, with 13 bases lying between them. From germline, CDR1 is MGHRA and CDR2 YSYEKL. The DNA for the CDR3 is TGCGCCAGCAGCCATTTCGGGGGCGGTTACGAGCAGTACTTC. Its protein product is CASSHFGGGYEQYF.

This clonotype was observed many times. The V and J genes are TRBV6-4 and TRBJ1-1, with D tentatively TRBD1 (5 bases). CDR1 is MRHNA, CDR2 SNTAGT, per germline. Trimming removed 6 bases from V and 7 bases from J, with 12 bases in between. This CDR3 contains 12 residues. The CDR3 coding sequence is TGTGCCAGCAGCCCAGTGAGGGGTGAAGCTTTCTTT. Its translation: CASSPVRGEAFF.

This clonotype was found many times. The chain carries TRBV20-1 and TRBJ1-1; tentatively, D is TRBD1 (5 bases). There are 13 residues in the CDR3. Trimming left V 4 bases short and J 7 bases short, with 16 bases between. Per germline, CDR1 DFQATT and CDR2 SNEGSKA (reference sequence). Written as DNA, the CDR3 is TGCAGTGCTATCACTCCGGGGGTTGGTGAAGCTTTCTTT. Encoded protein: CSAITPGVGEAFF.

This clonotype was counted ten times or more. This sequence joins TRBV6-5 and TRBJ2-3; TRBD2 matches at 13 bases. The CDR3 spans 16 residues. The V gene end was trimmed by 8 bases and the J gene end by 3 bases; junction bases not matched to a gene: 8. CDR1 MNHEY and CDR2 SVGAGI come from the germline V gene. DNA of the CDR3: TGTGCCAGCCTCACTAGCGGGGGGGGACTAACAGATACGCAGTATTTT. It yields the protein CASLTSGGGLTDTQYF.

This clonotype was detected many times. The rearrangement uses TRBV12-3 or TRBV12-4 and TRBJ1-1, with no clear D. The length of the CDR3 is 15 residues. The ends were cut back, 4 bases at V and 1 base at J, with 13 bases in the middle. The CDR3 DNA sequence: TGTGCCAGCAGTTCCGCCGGGCAGAGGAACACTGAAGCTTTCTTT. The encoded protein is CASSSAGQRNTEAFF.

This clonotype was seen repeatedly, ten times or more. The chain recombines TRBV6-5 with TRBJ2-5; the match to TRBD2 covers 12 bases. Trimming at V came to 4 bases and at J to 6 bases, leaving 6 bases not matched to a gene. Germline lookup yields CDR1 MNHEY and CDR2 SVGAGI. The CDR3 runs 15 residues. The CDR3 is CASSFGLAGRKTQYF. As DNA, the CDR3 is TGTGCCAGCAGTTTTGGACTAGCGGGGAGGAAGACCCAGTACTTC.

This clonotype was recorded at least ten times. The chain carries TRBV6-4 and TRBJ2-7; TRBD1 is a possible D gene (6 bases). The CDR3 runs to 13 residues. V was shortened by 5 bases and J by 6 bases, with 14 bases between the two germline ends. CDR1 is MRHNA and CDR2 is SNTAGT in the germline V gene. The chain's CDR3 is CASSSRQEFEQYF. In DNA form, the CDR3 reads TGTGCCAGCAGTAGCCGACAGGAATTCGAGCAGTACTTC.

The V and J genes are TRBV4-2 and TRBJ2-2; 9 nucleotides line up with TRBD1. Germline V gene lookup returns CDR1 LGHNA and CDR2 YNFKEQ. V shed 0 bases and J 4 bases; nucleotides not matched to a gene: 6. The CDR3 is made up of 17 amino acids. As DNA, the CDR3 is TGTGCCAGCAGCCAAGACCCCGGGACAGGGAGCACCGGGGAGCTGTTTTTT. As protein: CASSQDPGTGSTGELFF.

Many counts were recorded for this clonotype. The chain has TRBV20-1 and TRBJ1-2, with D possibly TRBD1 on 5 matching bases. Per germline, CDR1 DFQATT and CDR2 SNEGSKA (reference sequence). This CDR3 is 15 amino acids long. The germline V and J ends were trimmed by 1 base and 2 bases, with 14 bases remaining between them. CDR3 amino acids: CSARGGKDGNYGYTF. DNA of the CDR3: TGCAGTGCTAGAGGGGGGAAGGACGGAAACTATGGCTACACCTTC.

The rearrangement joins TRBV28 to TRBJ1-1; a weak D match, TRBD1 (5 bases). Germline-derived CDR1 and CDR2 are MDHEN and SYDVKM. This CDR3 spans 12 amino acids. The V and J ends lost 5 bases and 10 bases respectively, with 14 bases between them. CDR3 DNA: TGTGCCAGCAGTGCTAATTGGGGCCCAGCTTTCTTT. It encodes CASSANWGPAFF.

The chain recombines TRBV27 with TRBJ1-1; the D is unclear. Germline V gene lookup returns CDR1 MNHEY and CDR2 SMNVEV (reference sequence). V was clipped by 4 bases and J by 3 bases, with 15 bases between them. The CDR3 sequence is 15 residues long. As DNA, the CDR3 is TGTGCCAGCAGTTCCCGGTTCCTAGGGCACACTGAAGCTTTCTTT. This codes for CASSSRFLGHTEAFF.

This clonotype has at least ten counts. V usage is TRBV6-5 and J usage is TRBJ1-2; D unresolved. Germline V lookup: CDR1 MNHEY, CDR2 SVGAGI. Trimming shortened V by 0 bases and J by 0 bases, and 14 bases separated the two germline ends. CDR3 size: 17 residues. CDR3 region: CASSYSGGNGANYGYTF. DNA for the CDR3: TGTGCCAGCAGTTACTCGGGAGGAAATGGAGCTAACTATGGCTACACCTTC.

This clonotype was seen ten or more times. The chain links TRBV25-1 to TRBJ1-2; D is unclear. Germline CDR1 and CDR2: MGHDK and SYGVNS. The CDR3 consists of 15 residues. Trimming stripped 3 bases from V and 4 bases from J, with 15 bases between. The CDR3 DNA is TGTGCCAGCAGTGAGGCCTCCCGCAGAAGCTATGGCTACACCTTC. Residues: CASSEASRRSYGYTF.

The chain carries TRBV18 and TRBJ2-3; TRBD2 agrees at 8 bases. Germline lookup yields CDR1 KGHSH and CDR2 LQKENI. After removal of 0 bases from V and 3 bases from J, the junction contained 5 bases not matched to a gene. There are 16 residues in the CDR3. The CDR3 protein is CASSPPSGGRTDTQYF. The DNA of the CDR3 is TGTGCCAGCTCACCACCGTCGGGGGGGCGAACAGATACGCAGTATTTT.

CDR3 in amino acids: CASSLPRSDRGAFF. In nucleotides, the CDR3 is TGTGCCAGCAGCTTACCACGATCCGACAGGGGAGCTTTCTTT. This chain connects TRBV7-2 to TRBJ1-1; 8 nucleotides agree with TRBD1. Germline lookup yields CDR1 SGHTA and CDR2 FQGNSA. With V trimmed by 2 bases and J by 10 bases, 9 bases remained unmatched. This CDR3 is built from 14 residues. Combining the CDR3 with reference TRBV7-2 and TRBJ1-1 gives the whole variable domain GAGVSQSPSNKVTEKGKDVELRCDPISGHTALYWYRQSLGQGLEFLIYFQGNSAPDKSGLPSDRFSAERTGGSVSTLTIQRTQQEDSAVYLCASSLPRSDRGAFFGQGTRLTVV.

This clonotype was seen at least ten times. The chain uses TRBV20-1 and TRBJ1-1; 10 bases are a match to TRBD1. This CDR3 is 12 amino acids long. CDR1 is DFQATT and CDR2 is SNEGSKA in the germline V gene (reference sequence). J lost 4 bases, V lost 6 bases, and 2 bases had no gene match. Here the CDR3 DNA reads TGCAGTGCCGGGACAGGGGTCACTGAAGCTTTCTTT. This codes for CSAGTGVTEAFF.

Worth noting for this clonotype: Given a much more abundant clone one base away, this may be a read error. This chain's CDR3 is CASSYGWGGTRRNQPQHF. In DNA, the CDR3 is TGTGCCAGCAGTTACGGCTGGGGGGGTACCCGCCGTAATCAGCCCCAGCATTTT. The chain carries TRBV6-2 or TRBV6-3 and TRBJ1-5; possibly TRBD1 for D (5 bases). The CDR3 is 18 amino acids. The V and J ends lost 2 bases and 4 bases respectively, with 21 bases between them. CDR1 MNHEY and CDR2 SVGEGT come from the germline V gene.

The V and J genes are TRBV19 and TRBJ1-2; D call uncertain. The germline gives CDR1 LNHDA, CDR2 SQIVND (reference sequence). The V gene lost 3 bases and the J gene lost 7 bases, with 12 bases spanning the gap. CDR3 length equals 13 residues. CDR3 nucleotides: TGTGCCAGTAGTATTATTCGCGAGGGTGGCTACACCTTC. It specifies CASSIIREGGYTF.

This clonotype has only a few counts. This chain uses TRBV6-4 with TRBJ1-4; unclear D gene. This CDR3 is 14 amino acids long. V was clipped by 9 bases and J by 0 bases, with 11 bases between them. The V gene's germline CDR1 is MRHNA and CDR2 SNTAGT. CDR3 sequence reads: CARTAVSTNEKLFF. CDR3 DNA sequence: TGTGCCAGGACCGCGGTCTCAACTAATGAAAAACTGTTTTTT.

This clonotype was counted at least ten times. This chain connects TRBV7-9 to TRBJ1-2; D is possibly TRBD1 (5 bases). The CDR3 has 13 amino acids. Germline-derived CDR1 and CDR2 are SEHNR and FQNEAQ (reference sequence). Trimming stripped 3 bases from V and 3 bases from J, with 8 bases between. CDR3 loop: CASSFGDDYGYTF. DNA for the CDR3: TGTGCCAGCAGCTTCGGGGACGACTATGGCTACACCTTC.

This clonotype showed up many times. V gene TRBV24-1 combines with J gene TRBJ1-2, with D maybe TRBD1 (6 bases). V lost 4 bases, J lost 4 bases, and 12 bases lay in between. CDR3 length: 14 amino acids. Germline CDR1 KGHDR, CDR2 SFDVKD. The CDR3 sequence is CATSEGGPLYGYTF. The DNA for the CDR3 is TGTGCCACCAGTGAGGGGGGGCCACTCTATGGCTACACCTTC.

Notes on this clonotype: This may come from a read error, since a much larger clone is one base off. The V gene is TRBV19, the J gene TRBJ2-2, with D hard to call. The CDR3 is 12 residues long. CDR1 is LNHDA and CDR2 is SQIVND in the germline V gene (reference sequence). Here the CDR3 DNA reads TGTGCCAGTAGTATCGGGCCAAAGGAGCTGTGTTTT. Translated, it gives CASSIGPKELCF.

The sample holds many counts of this clonotype. The chain recombines TRBV20-1 with TRBJ1-2; D unclear. The V gene lost 3 bases and the J gene lost 7 bases, with 12 bases spanning the gap. The CDR3 is 12 residues long. CDR1 and CDR2 (germline): DFQATT, SNEGSKA (reference sequence). CDR3 bases: TGCAGTGCTAGTGCGGGGAGTCCTGGCTACACCTTC. This codes for CSASAGSPGYTF.